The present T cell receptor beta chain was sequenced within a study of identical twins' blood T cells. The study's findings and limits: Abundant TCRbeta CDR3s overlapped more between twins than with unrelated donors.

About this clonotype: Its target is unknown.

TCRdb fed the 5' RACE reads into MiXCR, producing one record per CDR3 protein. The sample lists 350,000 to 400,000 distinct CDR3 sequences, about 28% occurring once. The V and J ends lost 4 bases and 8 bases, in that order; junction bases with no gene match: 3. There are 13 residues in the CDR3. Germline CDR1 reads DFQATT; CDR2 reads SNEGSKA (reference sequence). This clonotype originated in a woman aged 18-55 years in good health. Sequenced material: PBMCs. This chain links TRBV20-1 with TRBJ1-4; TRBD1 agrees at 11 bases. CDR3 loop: CSAKDRGQEKLFF. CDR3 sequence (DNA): TGCAGTGCTAAGGACAGGGGGCAGGAAAAACTGTTTTTT.